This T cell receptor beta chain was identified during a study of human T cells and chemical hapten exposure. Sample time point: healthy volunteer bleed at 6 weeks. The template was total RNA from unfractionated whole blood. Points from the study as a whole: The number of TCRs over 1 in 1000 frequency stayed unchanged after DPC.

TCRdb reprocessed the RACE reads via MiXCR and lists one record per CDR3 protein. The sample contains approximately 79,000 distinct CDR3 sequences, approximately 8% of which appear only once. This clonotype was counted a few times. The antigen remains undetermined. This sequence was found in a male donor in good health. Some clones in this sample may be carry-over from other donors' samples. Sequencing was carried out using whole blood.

The CDR3 reads CASSFGVQETQYF. The CDR3 DNA reads TGTGCCAGCAGTTTTGGGGTCCAAGAGACCCAGTACTTC. This chain connects TRBV12-3 or TRBV12-4 to TRBJ2-5; no definite D call. There are 13 residues in the CDR3. Trimming removed 3 bases at V and 1 base at J, with 6 bases between.